This T cell receptor (beta chain) was identified in a study of blood T cell repertoires in COVID-19 (TCRdb year 2020). Study-wide context: Samples from collaborators originated in the United States, Italy and Spain and spanned both the acute and convalescent phases of COVID-19. The material from the prospective study consisted of cDNA or gDNA derived from T cells, B-cell-depleted T cells, or PBMCs. The dataset comprised deeply sampled blood TCRbeta repertoires from subjects exposed to, actively infected with, or recovered from COVID-19. The repertoires were released in a freely available public database meant as a resource for research on the immune response to SARS-CoV-2. Samples came from the ongoing ImmuneRACE study (first 160 participants) plus 1,254 subjects from 6 global collaborators. The sample metadata nearly always contained a de-identified subject ID, COVID-19 status, age in years and sex. HLA class I and class II types, where available, came from metadata supplied by the sample provider rather than from assay-based typing. What the authors observed across the whole study: How much clinical and demographic metadata was included differed by source and by participant, and the metadata was provided uncurated.

In regard to this clone: The clone's antigen remains unknown. It has no much larger one-base neighbor in the sample; base qualities were not kept.

At one collaborating source in Seattle, patients were enrolled during active infection and were followed longitudinally through the course of disease. Each collaborating institution followed its own protocols to collect whole blood in K2EDTA tubes. For TCRbeta analysis, collaborators shipped samples in one of three forms: frozen whole blood, isolated PBMCs, or DNA extracted from either of those sample types. V drops 2 bases and J drops 7 bases, leaving 17 bases in between. The CDR3 starts with the cysteine, ends with the phenylalanine, and has 16 residues. The sequence is cut down to CDR3 DNA, 48 bases in frame from base 1. As encoded in the germline V gene (reference sequence), CDR1 is WNHNN while CDR2 is SYGVQD. The immunoSEQ Assay, a bias-controlled multiplex PCR, was used to amplify TCRbeta CDR3 regions from genomic DNA. Per the original workflow: The number of nucleated cells in each sample was estimated by amplification of reference gene primers within the assay. Sequence reads were collapsed and filtered to measure the absolute abundance of every unique TCRbeta CDR3 rearrangement. For each sample, productive Simpson clonality was calculated as the square root of Simpson's diversity index across productive rearrangements. In TCRdb, the immuneACCESS table is reduced to in-frame sequences with V and J assigned. These tables do not hold every clone; where another copy was compared, an unresolved V gene accounts for under half, and the others remain unexplained. V and J calls and clone size come straight from that table; D and trimming were deduced from the DNA. The sample table contains about 440,000 clones; only one count was recorded for around 89% of them. The leading ten clones occupy over 9.5% of the sample.

The TCR was taken from a woman aged 45-59 years with COVID-19, enrolled during active disease. The sequence is built from TRBV10-1 and TRBJ1-4; D gene: possibly TRBD1, on 5 matching bases. The material sequenced was peripheral blood. Here is the DNA: TGCGCCAGCAGTGAGACGGTGGGGGGAAGGAGTGAAAAACTGTTTTTT. Translated, it reads CASSETVGGRSEKLFF.